This T cell receptor (beta chain) stems from a study of T cells in Graves' hyperthyroidism and ophthalmopathy. Study results and caveats: Most thyroid clonotypes expanded above 0.001 appeared in blood too. Ophthalmopathy got predicted by the model a median approximately 6.3 months before its onset.

Hyperthyroidism of Graves' type that showed no ophthalmopathy progression within 18 months was stable. TCR beta CDR3 sequences were amplified from RNA transcripts. TCR CDR3 underwent first-round RT-PCR with the HTBI primer set. TCRdb independently ran MiXCR on the multiplex PCR reads; one entry per CDR3 protein. The repertoire holds some 510,000 distinct CDR3 sequences, with approximately 44% as singletons. Germline V gene data show CDR1 as DFQATT and CDR2 as SNEGSKA (reference sequence). The CDR3 loop spans 14 amino acids. The V gene lost 6 bases and the J gene lost 8 bases, with 17 bases spanning the gap. For this clonotype: Its specificity is not known.

The chain has TRBV20-1 and TRBJ1-6, with D perhaps matching TRBD1 (5 bases). Sequencing used peripheral blood or thyroid tissue (not recorded which). This TCR derives from a woman aged 18-29 years with Graves' hyperthyroidism. The chain's CDR3 is CSAINGAHDSPLHF. The DNA of the CDR3 is TGCAGTGCCATTAACGGGGCGCACGATTCACCCCTCCACTTT.